The 18 T cell receptor beta chains below come from one sample, sequenced in a study of molecular identifiers for immune sequencing clone quantification. TCRdb itself ran the PCR reads through MiXCR, one entry per CDR3 protein. The sample includes some 580,000 distinct CDR3 sequences, about 25% of them seen just once. The sequenced material came from naive CD8+ T cells from blood, with Jurkat cell RNA spiked in. Specified subset: FACS-sorted CD8+CD4-CCR7+CD45RA+ naive T cells. These receptors originate from a human donor in good health. Some libraries in this study had Jurkat cell RNA spiked in.

This clonotype has ten or more counts. The J gene is TRBJ1-1, the V gene TRBV7-7; a possible D gene is TRBD1 (5 bases). V lost 5 bases to trimming and J lost 10 bases, with 17 bases between them. The CDR3 spans 13 residues. CDR1 is SSHAT and CDR2 is FNYEAQ in the germline V gene (reference sequence). Here the CDR3 DNA reads TGTGCCAGCAGCCCGGGACCGTCGTTCCCAGCTTTCTTT. Amino acids: CASSPGPSFPAFF.

The CDR3 coding sequence is TGTGCCAGTAGTATAGATTTCCCGGCCACAGATACGCAGTATTTT. Encoded protein: CASSIDFPATDTQYF. J is TRBJ2-3 and V is TRBV19, with D hard to call. V dropped 0 bases and J dropped 2 bases, with 9 bases sitting between them. Per the germline V gene, CDR1 is LNHDA and CDR2 is SQIVND (reference sequence). This CDR3 spans 15 amino acids. Combining the CDR3 with reference TRBV19 and TRBJ2-3 gives the whole variable domain DGGITQSPKYLFRKEGQNVTLSCEQNLNHDAMYWYRQDPGQGLRLIYYSQIVNDFQKGDIAEGYSVSREKKESFPLTVTSAQKNPTAFYLCASSIDFPATDTQYFGPGTRLTVL.

A remark on this clonotype: A read error may explain this, as a much larger clone is one base away. The chain has TRBV29-1 and TRBJ2-2, with 8 bases aligning to TRBD1. The CDR3 covers 12 residues. V shed 6 bases and J 6 bases; nucleotides not matched to a gene: 3. Germline V CDR1 and CDR2: SQVTM, ANQGSEA. The CDR3 here is CSVRGRAGELFF. CDR3 DNA: TGCAGCGTCAGGGGGCGAGCCGGGGAGCTGTTTTTT.

This clonotype came up many times. The V and J genes are TRBV18 and TRBJ1-2; D is ambiguous. The V gene's germline CDR1 is KGHSH and CDR2 LQKENI. This CDR3 has 16 residues. V was shortened by 2 bases and J by 2 bases, with 15 bases between the two germline ends. The CDR3 coding sequence is TGTGCCAGCTCACCAACGAAGGGAACAGTCAACTATGGCTACACCTTC. It encodes CASSPTKGTVNYGYTF.

This clonotype was seen repeatedly, ten times or more. The chain is built from TRBV29-1 and TRBJ2-3; TRBD1 or TRBD2 may be the D gene (6 bases each). V was shortened by 8 bases and J by 2 bases, with 17 bases between the two germline ends. Germline assignment: CDR1 SQVTM and CDR2 ANQGSEA. CDR3 length: 14 amino acids. Written as DNA, the CDR3 is TGCAGCACACAGGGAGGATCCATCACAGATACGCAGTATTTT. Translated: CSTQGGSITDTQYF.

Of note for this clonotype: A much bigger clone sits one base away, suggesting this may be a read error. The rearrangement links TRBV6-1 to TRBJ1-1; D gene uncertain. Per germline, CDR1 MNHNS and CDR2 SASEGT. This CDR3 contains 18 residues. The CDR3 loop is CASSEAYRTRRENTEALF. The CDR3 nucleotides are TGTGCCAGCAGTGAAGCGTACCGGACCCGTAGGGAGAACACTGAAGCTCTCTTT.

In its sample, this clonotype was seen many times. The rearrangement uses TRBV28 and TRBJ2-5, with 8 nucleotides matching TRBD1. This CDR3 region has 13 residues. The V gene end was trimmed by 9 bases and the J gene end by 5 bases; junction bases not matched to a gene: 8. Germline V gene data show CDR1 as MDHEN and CDR2 as SYDVKM. CDR3 protein: CASNQGARETQYF. The CDR3 DNA sequence: TGTGCCAGTAACCAGGGGGCGCGGGAGACCCAGTACTTC.

This clonotype was seen repeatedly, ten times or more. The rearrangement joins TRBV29-1 to TRBJ1-2, with 8 bases lining up with TRBD1. This CDR3 contains 13 residues. V lost 1 base, J lost 2 bases, and 0 bases stayed unmatched. Germline V gene sequence: CDR1 SQVTM, CDR2 ANQGSEA. CDR3 DNA sequence: TGCAGCGTTGAAGGACAGGGGAACTATGGCTACACCTTC. Translation: CSVEGQGNYGYTF.

The chain couples TRBV30 to TRBJ1-5; D is undetermined. Germline V gene data show CDR1 as GTSNPN and CDR2 as SVGIG (reference sequence). The V end was cut by 2 bases, the J end by 0 bases, with 11 bases between. The CDR3 runs to 15 residues. CDR3: CAWSSDGLSNQPQHF. In nucleotides, the CDR3 is TGTGCCTGGAGTTCCGACGGTCTTAGCAATCAGCCCCAGCATTTT.

This clonotype was seen repeatedly, ten times or more. The gene calls are TRBV25-1 and TRBJ1-1; D call uncertain. This CDR3 spans 12 amino acids. V was cut by 2 bases and J by 1 base, with 2 bases left in between. Germline-derived CDR1 and CDR2 are MGHDK and SYGVNS. The CDR3 DNA reads as TGTGCCAGCAGTGAACAGAACACTGAAGCTTTCTTT. It encodes CASSEQNTEAFF.

CDR3 region: CASSPGQSSHEQYF. CDR3 DNA sequence: TGTGCCAGCAGTCCGGGACAGTCTAGTCACGAGCAGTACTTC. V is TRBV6-2 or TRBV6-3 and J is TRBJ2-7, with 7 bases aligning to TRBD1. In germline, CDR1 is MNHEY, CDR2 SVGEGT. J was trimmed by 5 bases and V by 5 bases; bases with no gene match: 9. CDR3 length equals 14 residues.

The sample holds many counts of this clonotype. The chain is built from TRBV11-2 and TRBJ1-1, with 9 bases identical to TRBD1. Germline assignment: CDR1 SGHAT and CDR2 FQNNGV. J was trimmed by 5 bases and V by 0 bases; bases with no gene match: 13. The CDR3 totals 18 residues. CDR3 in amino acids: CASSLDEGTGIRRTEAFF. In DNA form, the CDR3 reads TGTGCCAGCAGCTTAGATGAGGGGACAGGGATCCGGAGAACTGAAGCTTTCTTT.

This clonotype was recorded many times. The chain has TRBV4-1 and TRBJ2-5; 7 positions match TRBD1. The CDR3 contains 15 residues. Germline lookup yields CDR1 MGHRA and CDR2 YSYEKL. Trimming at V came to 2 bases and at J to 2 bases, leaving 5 bases not matched to a gene. CDR3: CASSQLGQRQETQYF. The CDR3 DNA reads as TGCGCCAGCAGCCAACTGGGACAGAGACAAGAGACCCAGTACTTC.

Turning to this clonotype: Possible read error: a much larger clone is one base away. The rearrangement uses TRBV6-2 or TRBV6-3 and TRBJ2-2; no clear D gene. From germline, CDR1 is MNHEY and CDR2 SVGEGT. The CDR3 is 16 residues long. This CDR3 reads CTSSRLVTANTGELFF. The CDR3 nucleotides read TGTACCAGCAGTCGCCTAGTAACCGCGAACACCGGGGAGCTGTTTTTT.

This clonotype was seen only a few times. The chain carries TRBV19 and TRBJ2-3, with 12 bases fitting TRBD2. The germline V gene has CDR1 LNHDA and CDR2 SQIVND (reference sequence). Trimming took 4 bases from V and 1 from J; bases not matched to a gene: 3. This CDR3 has 16 amino acids. CDR3 sequence: CASSTRTSGGTDTQYF. The DNA for the CDR3 is TGTGCCAGTAGTACCCGGACTAGCGGGGGCACAGATACGCAGTATTTT.

The chain is built from TRBV28 and TRBJ2-1; D not certain. V lost 6 bases and J lost 0, with 12 bases in between. The CDR3 has 15 residues. From germline, CDR1 is MDHEN and CDR2 SYDVKM. This CDR3 is CASSTRQNSYNEQFF. In DNA, the CDR3 is TGTGCCAGCAGCACTCGACAAAACTCCTACAATGAGCAGTTCTTC.

This clonotype was seen a handful of times. The chain is built from TRBV12-3 or TRBV12-4 and TRBJ1-3; D gene unclear. Deletions cut 5 bases from V and 0 bases from J, with 17 bases between. The CDR3 loop spans 17 amino acids. CDR3 nucleotides: TGTGCCAGCAGTGGAACCGGCCGACCGATCTCTGGAAACACCATATATTTT. Its protein is CASSGTGRPISGNTIYF.

This clonotype occurred many times. The chain carries TRBV12-3 or TRBV12-4 and TRBJ2-3; TRBD1 agrees at 7 bases. This CDR3 region has 16 residues. Germline trimming cut 6 bases from V and 3 bases from J; bases unmatched to any gene: 12. CDR3 nucleotides: TGTGCCAGCAGCCCTCCCGAAGGGGGCGAAACAGATACGCAGTATTTT. It yields the protein CASSPPEGGETDTQYF.